This T cell receptor (beta chain) was found in a study of cytomegalovirus exposure and HLA in healthy donors. The CDR3 covers 13 residues. Per germline, CDR1 SGHNT and CDR2 YYREEE (reference sequence). V was clipped by 2 bases and J by 4 bases, with 9 bases between them. About this clone itself: Its antigen is not known.

It was with 60 Vbeta and 13 Jbeta primers that the PCR ran. TCRdb's table, derived via immunoSEQ multiplex PCR, lists solely in-frame clones and lacks some. Reported are 150,000 to 200,000 clones; the ten largest clones contain 2.1%. Overall study findings and caveats: Investigators reported 150 to 200 TCR beta chains as tied to cytomegalovirus. In a later analysis, at a false discovery rate of 0.05, roughly 17,000 TCR beta sequences were associated with HLA alleles.

The sample was PBMCs. This receptor was identified in a man aged 25 to 45 in good health and CMV-seronegative. The V call is TRBV5-4, the J call TRBJ1-2; D is uncertain. This CDR3 reads CASSFAAGYGYTF. The CDR3 nucleotides read TGTGCCAGCAGCTTCGCGGCGGGCTATGGCTACACCTTC.